This T cell receptor (beta chain) was sequenced in a study of long-term antiretroviral therapy in people with HIV (dated by TCRdb to the early 2020s). In the study overall: The earliest samples were collected roughly a decade before the 2015 WHO recommendation for immediate ART, at a time when ART was usually postponed until CD4 counts fell. Test extractions of a monoclonal T-cell line alongside about 35 polyclonal samples showed no cross-contamination during QIAcube processing. From 30 adults with confirmed HIV infection, the cohort provided 150 to 200 cryopreserved PBMC samples, gathered serially across a mean of approximately six years (range 1-12). A retrospective serial study tested whether ART initiation and durable HIV suppression were associated with changes in peripheral blood TRB repertoire composition and diversity. Among the approximately 32 participants with HIV, roughly eleven were female.

The immunoSEQ hsTCRB v3.0 assay was used at survey level resolution for TRB variable region sequencing. The targeted TRB sequencing depth was about 35,000-55,000 T-cell genomes per sample. TRB libraries were pooled and sequenced on an Illumina MiSeq using a v3 150-cycle kit. The paper's data handling went like this. Repertoire analysis was run in R within a reproducible Nextflow workflow that covered QC, data transformation and analysis. Custom analyses were implemented in LymphoSeq2, an R package for AIRR-Seq data exploration. Several samples yielding fewer than 5000 total TRB sequences were excluded, leaving 188 analyzed HIV repertoires. Among the 188 retained HIV repertoires, 55 to 60 were collected before ART initiation and about 130 were collected after ART initiation. Repertoires were downsampled to 5000 TRB nucleotide sequences, with summary statistics averaged over 100 downsampling iterations. Only TRB sequences with CDR3 regions of at least seven amino acids were retained for analysis. Diversity was assessed using a clonality score derived from Shannon entropy and using the Gini coefficient. In repertoire networks, the top 5000 CDR3 amino acid sequences were linked whenever an edit distance of one separated two sequences. For TRB CDR3 amino acid sequences, GLIPH2 was used to predict antigen specificity groups and MHC restriction. CDR3 amino acid sequences were matched against VDJdb and McPAS-TCR to flag known CMV, EBV, HIV or tissue antigen associations. Pre-ART, post-ART and control groups were compared with Wilcoxon signed-rank tests and Holm-Bonferroni correction. This is the immuneACCESS table as TCRdb keeps it, with only in-frame sequences that have V and J called. A part of the clones is gone; compared with another copy, unresolved V genes explain less than half, and the rest is unexplained. V, J and clone size were drawn from that table, and D and trimming were deduced from the DNA. The sample table contains 25,000 to 40,000 clones; only one count was recorded for around 96% of them. 2.4% of the sample belongs to the ten largest clones.

Results the study describes overall, beyond this receptor: No data were available on ART adherence, viral resistance or therapy changes, limiting inferences about post-ART repertoire changes. Owing to limited PBMC availability, only the TCR beta chain was sequenced, without alpha chain pairing. Because pre-ART samples had limited cell numbers, profiling was done on unsorted PBMC rather than on sorted CD4+ and CD8+ T cells. ART initiation was associated with a significant increase in TRB diversity, but diversity stayed significantly below transplant donor controls even after long-term ART. HIV repertoires had narrower CDR3 length ranges than controls, and the network structure suggested an antigen-experienced repertoire that shifted only slightly toward naive after ART. The repertoire was dominated across all time points by expanded TRB clones identified before ART initiation, although this dominance was seen to fluctuate and to decrease in many PLHIV after ART. The samples span the years 2004 to 2017, and the ART regimens used at that time may not be as effective as current regimens.

From the germline V gene (reference sequence), CDR1 is PRHDT and CDR2 is FYEKMQ. The CDR3, from cysteine to phenylalanine, totals 12 residues. Of all the DNA, just the CDR3 is kept, 36 bases in frame from base 1. Trimming takes 2 bases from V and 7 bases from J, and the germline ends sit 9 bases apart. Participants were included only if at least one PBMC sample before ART initiation and at least two post-ART samples were available. Every participant with HIV received treatment in the United States of America. Before DNA extraction, cryopreserved samples of 1-10 million PBMC were thawed and then washed. At the time of the earliest PBMC sample, participants with HIV were aged between 23 and 54 years. PBMC samples from each participant spanned 1-4 timepoints before ART initiation and 2-8 timepoints after ART initiation, with a median of 7 samples. Serial HIV viral load, CD4+ T-cell count, ART history and demographic data were obtained for every participant. Genomic DNA was extracted from unsorted PBMC with a Qiagen kit on a QIAcube, with processing performed in batches of 12 samples.

As for this clone: There is no known antigen for this receptor. Base qualities were left out, and no much larger clone turns up one base away.

The receptor's source is a young man with HIV. Sequenced here: unsorted PBMCs, sampled around 6.6 years after starting antiretroviral therapy. The chain couples TRBV13 to TRBJ2-7, with an unclear D gene assignment. The DNA sequence follows: TGTGCCAGCAGCTTATCCGCTCGGGAGCAGTACTTC. Its translation is CASSLSAREQYF. The full variable domain, with segments outside the CDR3 supplied by the reference TRBV13 and TRBJ2-7 proteins, appears as AAGVIQSPRHLIKEKRETATLKCYPIPRHDTVYWYQQGPGQDPQFLISFYEKMQSDKGSIPDRFSAQQFSDYHSELNMSSLELGDSALYFCASSLSAREQYFGPGTRLTVT.